The next 10 T cell receptor beta chains were all read from a single sample in a study of metastatic and nonmetastatic thyroid tumors. MiXCR re-clonotyped the PCR reads for TCRdb. The sample contains around 20,000 clones, approximately 10% of which appear only once. Before thyroid surgery, none of the patients had received any treatment. The sample was blood. Receptor source: a female donor with papillary thyroid cancer or a benign thyroid nodule (not recorded which). Some clones in this sample may be carry-over from other donors' samples.

This clone has ten or more counts. V and J are TRBV28 and TRBJ1-1; D gene ambiguous. Trimming cost V 2 bases and J 6 bases, with 10 bases left between them. Per germline, CDR1 MDHEN and CDR2 SYDVKM. This CDR3 comprises 13 residues. The CDR3 loop reads CASSLQARPEAFF. The CDR3 nucleotides are TGTGCCAGCAGTTTACAGGCCAGGCCTGAAGCTTTCTTT. The variable domain in full, with the rest retrieved from reference TRBV28 and TRBJ1-1, is DVKVTQSSRYLVKRTGEKVFLECVQDMDHENMFWYRQDPGLGLRLIYFSYDVKMKEKGDIPEGYSVSREKKERFSLILESASTNQTSMYLCASSLQARPEAFFGQGTRLTVV.

This clone was counted at least ten times. The CDR3: CASSLALAGVDTQYF. CDR3 nucleotide sequence: TGTGCCAGCAGCTTAGCGCTAGCGGGAGTAGATACGCAGTATTTT. V and J are TRBV7-2 and TRBJ2-3, with 10 bases aligning to TRBD2. This CDR3 spans 15 amino acids. Germline CDR1 and CDR2: SGHTA and FQGNSA. Trimming at V came to 0 bases and at J to 5 bases, leaving 2 bases not matched to a gene.

This clone has at least ten counts. The rearrangement links TRBV15 to TRBJ2-2; no clear D. Germline V CDR1 and CDR2: LNHNV, YYDKDF (reference sequence). V lost 0 bases, J lost 1 base, and 15 bases lay in between. The length of the CDR3 is 18 residues. CDR3 protein: CATSRDLWGEVNTGELFF. CDR3 coding DNA: TGTGCCACCAGCAGAGATTTGTGGGGTGAGGTGAACACCGGGGAGCTGTTTTTT.

This clone has only a few counts. This chain joins TRBV28 and TRBJ1-5; D ambiguous. Germline-derived CDR1 and CDR2 are MDHEN and SYDVKM. Trimming took 3 bases from V and 0 from J, leaving 9 bases between them. The CDR3 covers 15 residues. The CDR3 is CASSLGRFSNQPQHF. The CDR3 DNA reads TGTGCCAGCAGTTTGGGGAGATTTAGCAATCAGCCCCAGCATTTT.

This clone was detected ten times or more. The rearrangement joins TRBV5-1 to TRBJ1-2; 8 bases fit TRBD1. The CDR3 has 15 residues. The V and J ends lost 4 bases and 0 bases, in that order; junction bases with no gene match: 5. Germline loops: CDR1 SGHRS, CDR2 YFSETQ. This CDR3 is CASSRDRPSNYGYTF. The CDR3 DNA is TGCGCCAGCAGCAGGGACAGGCCATCTAACTATGGCTACACCTTC.

This clone was observed many times. This chain links TRBV5-1 with TRBJ1-3, with D perhaps TRBD1 (6 bases). The CDR3 runs to 18 residues. The germline CDR1 and CDR2 sequences are SGHRS and YFSETQ. V dropped 0 bases and J dropped 2 bases, with 18 bases sitting between them. Here the CDR3 reads CASSLEARGEGTGNTIYF. As DNA, the CDR3 is TGCGCCAGCAGCTTGGAGGCCAGGGGAGAGGGTACTGGAAACACCATATATTTT.

V and J are TRBV18 and TRBJ2-3; D perhaps matches TRBD1 (6 bases). Germline V CDR1 and CDR2: KGHSH, LQKENI. This CDR3 has 17 residues. Trimming cost V 4 bases and J 0 bases, with 17 bases left between them. CDR3 DNA: TGTGCCAGCTCACAGTTTGGGACACCAGCTAGCACAGATACGCAGTATTTT. Translating it yields CASSQFGTPASTDTQYF. Drawing the rest from reference TRBV18 and TRBJ2-3, the complete variable domain is NAGVMQNPRHLVRRRGQEARLRCSPMKGHSHVYWYRQLPEEGLKFMVYLQKENIIDESGMPKERFSAEFPKEGPSILRIQQVVRGDSAAYFCASSQFGTPASTDTQYFGPGTRLTVL.

A few counts support this clone. A read error may be the cause here, since a much bigger clone is one base away. The CDR3 is CARGRLVVAFF. Written as DNA, the CDR3 is TGTGCCAGGGGGCGGTTAGTGGTAGCTTTCTTT. V and J are TRBV27 and TRBJ1-1; D is perhaps TRBD1 (5 bases). The V gene's germline CDR1 is MNHEY and CDR2 SMNVEV (reference sequence). V lost 9 bases and J lost 10, with 15 bases in between. There are 11 residues in the CDR3.

This clone was counted ten times or more. The chain carries TRBV20-1 and TRBJ2-3; 13 bases agree with TRBD2. Germline V lookup: CDR1 DFQATT, CDR2 SNEGSKA (reference sequence). V lost 0 bases to trimming and J lost 3 bases; unmatched junction nucleotides: 6. The CDR3 length is 17 residues. CDR3 residues: CSARDTTSGRLTDTQYF. CDR3 nucleotides: TGCAGTGCTAGAGATACGACTAGCGGGAGGTTGACAGATACGCAGTATTTT.

This clone was picked up many times. Different DNA sequences within this sample yield the same CDR3. The chain employs TRBV20-1 and TRBJ2-5; D not certain. V lost 1 base to trimming and J lost 2 bases, with 11 bases between them. Per germline, CDR1 DFQATT and CDR2 SNEGSKA (reference sequence). The CDR3 is 14 amino acids. CDR3 region: CSARGQLHQETQYF. The CDR3 coding sequence is TGCAGTGCTAGAGGCCAGCTACATCAAGAGACCCAGTACTTC.